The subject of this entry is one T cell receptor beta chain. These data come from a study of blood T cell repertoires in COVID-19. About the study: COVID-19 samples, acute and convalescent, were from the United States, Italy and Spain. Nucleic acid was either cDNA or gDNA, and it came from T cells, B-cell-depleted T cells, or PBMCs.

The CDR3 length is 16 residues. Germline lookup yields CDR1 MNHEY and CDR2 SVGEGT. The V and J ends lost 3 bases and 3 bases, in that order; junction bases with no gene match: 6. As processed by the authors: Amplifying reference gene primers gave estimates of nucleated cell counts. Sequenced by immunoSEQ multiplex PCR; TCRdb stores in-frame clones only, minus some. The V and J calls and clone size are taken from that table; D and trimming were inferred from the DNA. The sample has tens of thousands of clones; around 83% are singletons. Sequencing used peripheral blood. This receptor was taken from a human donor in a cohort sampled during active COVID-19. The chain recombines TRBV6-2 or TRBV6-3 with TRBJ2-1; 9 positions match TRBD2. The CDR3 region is CASSYLAGGLYNEQFF. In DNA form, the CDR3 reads TGTGCCAGCAGTTATCTGGCGGGGGGGCTCTACAATGAGCAGTTCTTC.